The 6 T cell receptor beta chains below all came from one sample that was sequenced in a study of blood T cell repertoires in COVID-19. Sequencing was performed with immunoSEQ multiplex PCR; in TCRdb, only in-frame clones are kept and a portion is missing. The sample yields around 250,000 clones, approximately 85% seen once. The specimen was PBMCs or T cells enriched from blood (not recorded which). These receptors were taken from a woman between 45 and 65 years old who had recovered from COVID-19.

This chain links TRBV5-6 with TRBJ2-5; TRBD2 aligns across 12 bases. The CDR3 is 15 amino acids. CDR1 SGHDT and CDR2 YYEEEE come from the germline V gene. The trim removed 4 bases at V and 5 bases at J, leaving 6 bases unmatched. CDR3 in DNA: TGTGCCAGCAGCCCCGGACTAGCGGGAACGGAGACCCAGTACTTC. Encoded protein: CASSPGLAGTETQYF.

The rearrangement joins TRBV3-1 (or the pseudogene TRBV3-2) to TRBJ1-1; no firm D call. Germline V CDR1 and CDR2: LGHDT, YNNKEL (reference sequence). The CDR3 has 13 amino acids. Trimming took off 1 base at V and 10 bases at J, with 13 bases between the two ends. Here the CDR3 DNA reads TGTGCCAGCAGCCAAGGAGGGATAGGAGGAGCTTTCTTT. Amino acids: CASSQGGIGGAFF.

The chain uses TRBV10-3 and TRBJ2-1; 8 bases are a match to TRBD1. In germline, CDR1 is ENHRY, CDR2 SYGVKD. The CDR3 runs to 16 residues. The V gene end was trimmed by 6 bases and the J gene end by 1 base; junction bases not matched to a gene: 8. CDR3 region: CAISRQGRLSYNEQFF. The CDR3 bases are TGTGCCATCAGCAGACAGGGGAGACTATCCTACAATGAGCAGTTCTTC.

The J gene is TRBJ1-2, the V gene TRBV7-2; tentatively, D is TRBD1 (5 bases). Trimming stripped 5 bases from V and 8 bases from J, with 15 bases between. Germline values: CDR1 SGHTA, CDR2 FQGNSA. There are 13 residues in the CDR3. Written as DNA, the CDR3 is TGTGCCAGCAGCCTAGAGGGGATGAGAGGCTACACCTTC. Protein: CASSLEGMRGYTF.

CDR3 in amino acids: CASSRDRDSGANVLTF. The CDR3 nucleotides read TGTGCCAGCAGCCGGGACAGAGATTCTGGGGCCAACGTCCTGACTTTC. The rearrangement links TRBV7-9 to TRBJ2-6; TRBD1 matches at 7 bases. The V gene end was trimmed by 5 bases and the J gene end by 1 base; junction bases not matched to a gene: 5. The germline gives CDR1 SEHNR, CDR2 FQNEAQ (reference sequence). This CDR3 is 16 amino acids long.

The chain is built from TRBV3-1 (or the pseudogene TRBV3-2) and TRBJ1-5, with D uncertain. CDR1 is LGHDT, CDR2 YNNKEL, per germline (reference sequence). The CDR3 extends over 13 amino acids. V shed 3 bases and J shed 2 bases, with 5 bases lying between them. CDR3 nucleotides: TGTGCCAGCAGCCAGAGGGGCAATCAGCCCCAGCATTTT. It specifies CASSQRGNQPQHF.